Listed here are 30 T cell receptor beta chains from one sample, sequenced in a study of CD8 T cells in ankylosing spondylitis. Using its own MiXCR run on the 5' RACE reads, TCRdb lists one record per CDR3 protein. Here the sample spans some 220,000 distinct CDR3 sequences, roughly 8.2% being singletons. Sequenced sample: blood, either unsorted or a sorted T cell fraction (not recorded which). These receptors all come from a female donor with ankylosing spondylitis or in good health (not recorded which).

This clonotype came up many times. This chain links TRBV7-2 with TRBJ2-1; the D gene is possibly TRBD2 (6 bases). Trimming removed 0 bases from V and 8 bases from J, with 11 bases in between. Germline lookup yields CDR1 SGHTA and CDR2 FQGNSA. The CDR3 totals 14 residues. The CDR3 DNA is TGTGCCAGCAGCTTAGCGGGGGGATGGGATGAGCAGTTCTTC. Its translation: CASSLAGGWDEQFF.

This clonotype was recorded at least ten times. The chain links TRBV21-1 to TRBJ2-2; the table's D call, TRBD2, was not checked against the DNA. TRBV21-1 is a recognized pseudogene. The CDR3 sequence is 16 residues long. This CDR3 is CASRVSGRRRSGELFF. Here the CDR3 DNA reads TGTGCCAGCCGCGTGTCCGGGAGGAGAAGGTCCGGGGAGCTGTTTTTT.

This clonotype showed up many times. J is TRBJ2-3 and V is TRBV12-5, with D possibly TRBD1 on 5 matching bases. Germline V CDR1 and CDR2: LGHNT, FRNRAP. V lost 1 base and J 4 bases, leaving 9 bases between the germline ends. This CDR3 is 14 amino acids long. The CDR3 nucleotides read TGTGCTAGTGGTTTGGGGGGCGTTGCAGATACGCAGTATTTT. Its translation is CASGLGGVADTQYF.

Ten or more counts support this clonotype. V is TRBV4-3 and J is TRBJ1-1, with a weak D call TRBD1 (5 bases). V lost 5 bases to trimming and J lost 7 bases, with 17 bases between them. Per germline, CDR1 LGHNA and CDR2 YSLEER. The CDR3 has 14 amino acids. CDR3 amino acids: CASSSSFWGSEAFF. The CDR3 DNA is TGCGCCAGCAGCTCCTCTTTCTGGGGGAGTGAAGCTTTCTTT.

The sample holds many counts of this clonotype. The V call is TRBV20-1, the J call TRBJ2-7; possibly TRBD2 for D (6 bases). With 3 bases removed from V and 7 bases from J, the gap between germline ends came to 16 bases. The CDR3 sequence is 13 residues long. The germline gives CDR1 DFQATT, CDR2 SNEGSKA (reference sequence). The CDR3 is CSASGSGAREQYF. DNA for the CDR3: TGCAGTGCTAGCGGGAGTGGCGCGCGGGAGCAGTACTTC.

This clonotype was found many times. This chain connects TRBV29-1 to TRBJ1-1; D is perhaps TRBD1 (5 bases). CDR1 is SQVTM, CDR2 ANQGSEA, per germline. The CDR3 length is 12 residues. V was cut by 5 bases and J by 6 bases, with 13 bases left in between. CDR3 sequence reads: CSVRQGIAEAFF. The CDR3 DNA sequence: TGCAGCGTTAGGCAGGGAATTGCTGAAGCTTTCTTT. The full variable domain, completed using reference TRBV29-1 and TRBJ1-1, is SAVISQKPSRDICQRGTSLTIQCQVDSQVTMMFWYRQQPGQSLTLIATANQGSEATYESGFVIDKFPISRPNLTFSTLTVSNMSPEDSSIYLCSVRQGIAEAFFGQGTRLTVV.

This clonotype was picked up many times. The chain carries TRBV6-5 and TRBJ1-5; D may be TRBD1 (5 bases). CDR3 length equals 12 residues. Per the germline V gene, CDR1 is MNHEY and CDR2 is SVGAGI. The V end was cut by 6 bases, the J end by 4 bases, with 7 bases between. The chain's CDR3 is CASRGPNQPQHF. The CDR3 nucleotides read TGTGCCAGCAGGGGGCCTAATCAGCCCCAGCATTTT.

This clonotype was picked up many times. This chain's CDR3 is CSLSGNSYNEQFF. CDR3 coding DNA: TGCAGCCTGAGCGGAAACTCCTACAATGAGCAGTTCTTC. This chain connects TRBV20-1 to TRBJ2-1; D may be TRBD2 (5 bases). Germline V CDR1 and CDR2: DFQATT, SNEGSKA (reference sequence). CDR3 length equals 13 residues.

This clonotype was recorded many times. J is TRBJ1-1 and V is TRBV4-3; the D is unclear. The CDR3 is made up of 14 amino acids. The V end was cut by 0 bases, the J end by 6 bases, with 11 bases between. The germline CDR1 and CDR2 sequences are LGHNA and YSLEER. CDR3 nucleotide sequence: TGCGCCAGCAGCCAAGAACGAAGGTTATCTGAAGCTTTCTTT. Its protein is CASSQERRLSEAFF.

The chain couples TRBV7-2 to TRBJ2-7; D is perhaps TRBD2 (5 bases). Trimming shortened V by 6 bases and J by 3 bases, and 15 bases separated the two germline ends. Per the germline V gene, CDR1 is SGHTA and CDR2 is FQGNSA. CDR3 length: 14 amino acids. This chain's CDR3 is CASSSSGGFYEQYF. The DNA of the CDR3 is TGTGCCAGCAGTTCAAGTGGCGGGTTCTACGAGCAGTACTTC.

This clonotype was seen repeatedly, ten times or more. The chain carries TRBV5-4 and TRBJ2-1; 8 bases line up with TRBD1. V lost 4 bases to trimming and J lost 4 bases; unmatched junction nucleotides: 7. CDR1 SGHNT and CDR2 YYREEE come from the germline V gene (reference sequence). The CDR3 covers 15 residues. CDR3 loop: CASSHDRGSYNEQFF. Written as DNA, the CDR3 is TGTGCCAGCAGCCACGACAGGGGAAGTTACAATGAGCAGTTCTTC.

This clonotype showed up many times. The chain combines TRBV7-2 with TRBJ2-2; D is unresolved. The germline V and J ends were trimmed by 3 bases and 5 bases, with 4 bases remaining between them. Germline-derived CDR1 and CDR2 are SGHTA and FQGNSA. This CDR3 spans 12 amino acids. CDR3 sequence (DNA): TGTGCCAGCAGCTTTTCTACCGGGGAGCTGTTTTTT. Encoded protein: CASSFSTGELFF.

The chain couples TRBV11-3 to TRBJ2-1; 13 bases line up with TRBD2. With 5 bases clipped from V and 7 bases from J, the junction kept 5 bases outside the gene matches. This CDR3 spans 15 amino acids. The germline CDR1 and CDR2 sequences are SGHNT and YENEEA. CDR3 region: CASSQTSGRYNEQFF. CDR3 bases: TGTGCCAGCAGCCAGACTAGCGGGAGGTATAATGAGCAGTTCTTC.

This clonotype was detected many times. The chain couples TRBV10-3 to TRBJ2-7; 9 bases are shared with TRBD2. CDR3 size: 14 residues. Germline values: CDR1 ENHRY, CDR2 SYGVKD. V was clipped by 4 bases and J by 6 bases; unmatched bases: 7. Here the CDR3 reads CAISGWREGREQYF. In DNA form, the CDR3 reads TGTGCCATCAGTGGGTGGCGGGAGGGCCGCGAGCAGTACTTC.

At least ten counts were recorded for this clonotype. The CDR3 sequence is CASKQTSGRATYEQYF. CDR3 coding DNA: TGTGCCAGCAAGCAAACTAGCGGGAGGGCTACCTACGAGCAGTACTTC. The gene calls are TRBV12-3 or TRBV12-4 and TRBJ2-7, with TRBD2 identical over 13 bases. The CDR3 is 16 residues long. The trim removed 7 bases at V and 2 bases at J, leaving 8 bases unmatched.

This clonotype was found many times. This sequence joins TRBV29-1 and TRBJ1-5; the D gene is possibly TRBD1 (5 bases). Per germline, CDR1 SQVTM and CDR2 ANQGSEA. The CDR3 length is 15 residues. V was clipped by 3 bases and J by 4 bases, with 16 bases between them. As DNA, the CDR3 is TGCAGCGTTGAGGTTTTGGGGGAACCGAATCAGCCCCAGCATTTT. Translated: CSVEVLGEPNQPQHF.

The rearrangement uses TRBV12-3 or TRBV12-4 and TRBJ2-1; weak D call: TRBD2 (6 bases). V dropped 3 bases and J dropped 8 bases, with 14 bases sitting between them. The length of the CDR3 is 14 residues. Here the CDR3 reads CASSFDGSVYEQFF. The CDR3 DNA sequence: TGTGCCAGCAGTTTTGACGGGAGTGTTTATGAGCAGTTCTTC.

This clonotype was observed many times. The chain uses TRBV5-1 and TRBJ2-1, with TRBD2 as a possible D gene (5 bases). The V gene's germline CDR1 is SGHRS and CDR2 YFSETQ. Trimming shortened V by 4 bases and J by 0 bases, and 17 bases separated the two germline ends. This CDR3 has 17 residues. The CDR3 region is CASSPLGSGHSYNEQFF. DNA of the CDR3: TGCGCCAGCAGCCCCCTGGGGAGCGGTCACTCCTACAATGAGCAGTTCTTC.

This clonotype has at least ten counts. The chain joins TRBV6-2 or TRBV6-3 to TRBJ2-1; tentative D call: TRBD1 (5 bases). CDR1 and CDR2 from the germline V gene are MNHEY and SVGEGT. The CDR3 is 13 amino acids. The V and J ends lost 8 bases and 0 bases respectively, with 8 bases between them. CDR3: CASGDSSYNEQFF. Here the CDR3 DNA reads TGTGCCAGCGGCGACAGCTCCTACAATGAGCAGTTCTTC.

V usage is TRBV7-2 and J usage is TRBJ2-5, with D possibly being TRBD1 or TRBD2 (5 bases each). The CDR3 consists of 15 residues. Germline values: CDR1 SGHTA, CDR2 FQGNSA. Trimming pared 1 base from V and 5 bases from J, leaving 14 bases between. The CDR3 DNA follows: TGTGCCAGCAGCTTAGAAGGCAGTGAGGGGGAGACCCAGTACTTC. Protein product: CASSLEGSEGETQYF.

The table lists this clonotype with many counts. The chain combines TRBV6-2 or TRBV6-3 with TRBJ2-7; D unclear. Germline V gene data show CDR1 as MNHEY and CDR2 as SVGEGT. With 2 bases removed from V and 4 bases from J, the gap between germline ends came to 15 bases. CDR3 length: 15 residues. CDR3 DNA: TGTGCCAGCAGTTACCACGCAGGTGGGTTTTACGAGCAGTACTTC. It encodes CASSYHAGGFYEQYF.

Many counts were recorded for this clonotype. CDR3 in amino acids: CASSNRMSGSNTEAFF. The CDR3 nucleotides read TGTGCCAGCAGCAACCGTATGTCAGGGTCGAACACTGAAGCTTTCTTT. The chain uses TRBV7-2 and TRBJ1-1, with D maybe TRBD1 (5 bases). The CDR3 is made up of 16 amino acids. CDR1 and CDR2 (germline): SGHTA, FQGNSA. V was pared by 5 bases and J by 1 base, with 17 bases between. Looking up the rest from reference TRBV7-2 and TRBJ1-1 gives the full variable domain: GAGVSQSPSNKVTEKGKDVELRCDPISGHTALYWYRQSLGQGLEFLIYFQGNSAPDKSGLPSDRFSAERTGGSVSTLTIQRTQQEDSAVYLCASSNRMSGSNTEAFFGQGTRLTVV.

In its sample, this clonotype was seen many times. This chain links TRBV12-3 or TRBV12-4 with TRBJ2-3; 7 bases match TRBD2. The CDR3 sequence is 15 residues long. With V trimmed by 2 bases and J by 6 bases, 8 bases remained unmatched. Here the CDR3 DNA reads TGTGCCAGCAGTTTATTAGGGAGGGTGAGGGATACGCAGTATTTT. Residues: CASSLLGRVRDTQYF.

Many counts were recorded for this clonotype. The chain recombines TRBV13 with TRBJ2-7; possible D gene TRBD1, 5 bases. The CDR3 contains 15 residues. V gave up 2 bases and J gave up 2 bases, with 13 bases separating them. CDR1 PRHDT and CDR2 FYEKMQ come from the germline V gene (reference sequence). CDR3 region: CASSLRQGTTYEQYF. Written as DNA, the CDR3 is TGTGCCAGCAGCTTAAGGCAGGGAACAACCTACGAGCAGTACTTC.

The sample holds many counts of this clonotype. The chain couples TRBV4-3 to TRBJ2-7; TRBD2 aligns across 15 bases. Germline V gene data show CDR1 as LGHNA and CDR2 as YSLEER. The CDR3 runs 15 residues. After removal of 4 bases from V and 6 bases from J, the junction contained 4 bases not matched to a gene. In DNA, the CDR3 is TGCGCCAGCAGCCTCGGACTAGCGGGAGGGTCCGAGCAGTACTTC. It specifies CASSLGLAGGSEQYF.

This clonotype was counted ten times or more. The rearrangement links TRBV11-2 to TRBJ2-7, with a weak D call TRBD2 (6 bases). Germline CDR1 is SGHAT and CDR2 is FQNNGV. V lost 0 bases and J lost 3, with 15 bases in between. There are 16 residues in the CDR3. In DNA form, the CDR3 reads TGTGCCAGCAGCTTAGAGTTTGCGGGACGATACTACGAGCAGTACTTC. Translation gives CASSLEFAGRYYEQYF.

In its sample, this clonotype was seen many times. This rearrangement joins TRBV7-2 to TRBJ1-1, with TRBD1 matching over 7 bases. Germline V gene data show CDR1 as SGHTA and CDR2 as FQGNSA. V lost 4 bases, J lost 4 bases, and 6 bases stayed unmatched. CDR3 length equals 14 residues. In nucleotides, the CDR3 is TGTGCCAGCAGCTCCTACAGGGGAGGCACTGAAGCTTTCTTT. It yields the protein CASSSYRGGTEAFF.

This clonotype has ten or more counts. The chain employs TRBV11-2 and TRBJ2-3; no definite D call. CDR1 SGHAT and CDR2 FQNNGV come from the germline V gene. The CDR3 has 14 amino acids. Trimming took off 4 bases at V and 8 bases at J, with 16 bases between the two ends. This CDR3 reads CASSSSTKYVTQYF. The CDR3 DNA reads TGTGCCAGCAGCTCAAGTACCAAATATGTTACGCAGTATTTT. The whole variable domain, filled in from reference TRBV11-2 and TRBJ2-3, reads EAGVAQSPRYKIIEKRQSVAFWCNPISGHATLYWYQQILGQGPKLLIQFQNNGVVDDSQLPKDRFSAERLKGVDSTLKIQPAKLEDSAVYLCASSSSTKYVTQYFGPGTRLTVL.

The table lists this clonotype with many counts. The rearrangement joins TRBV20-1 to TRBJ2-3, with D possibly TRBD2 on 6 matching bases. The CDR3 is made up of 16 amino acids. Germline V gives CDR1 DFQATT, CDR2 SNEGSKA (reference sequence). This CDR3 is CSVGVGLARGGDTQYF. The CDR3 nucleotides are TGCAGCGTTGGAGTCGGCCTAGCGAGAGGAGGAGATACGCAGTATTTT.

The chain couples TRBV4-1 to TRBJ2-1, with 8 nucleotides matching TRBD2. The CDR3 runs 15 residues. Germline values: CDR1 MGHRA, CDR2 YSYEKL. J was trimmed by 6 bases and V by 6 bases; bases with no gene match: 10. The CDR3 loop is CASSPRTSLANEQFF. CDR3 nucleotide sequence: TGCGCCAGCAGTCCCCGGACTAGCTTGGCCAATGAGCAGTTCTTC.